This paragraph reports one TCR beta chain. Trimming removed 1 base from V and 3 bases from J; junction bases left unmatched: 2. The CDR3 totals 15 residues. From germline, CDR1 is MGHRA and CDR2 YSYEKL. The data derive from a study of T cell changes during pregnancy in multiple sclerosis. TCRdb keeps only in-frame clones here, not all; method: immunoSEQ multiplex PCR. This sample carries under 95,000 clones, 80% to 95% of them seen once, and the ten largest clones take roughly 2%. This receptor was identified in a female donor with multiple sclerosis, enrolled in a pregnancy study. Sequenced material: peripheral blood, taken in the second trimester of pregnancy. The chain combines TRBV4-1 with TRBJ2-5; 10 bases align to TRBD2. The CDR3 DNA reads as TGCGCCAGCAGCCAAGCGGGACTAGCGAAAGAGACCCAGTACTTC. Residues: CASSQAGLAKETQYF.